A selection of T cell receptor beta chains follows, all from one sample in a study of CD8+CD57+ T cells in acquired aplastic anemia. TCRdb reprocessed the reads with MiXCR, giving one entry per CDR3 protein. Of under 200,000 distinct CDR3 sequences detected, around 45% appear once; the ten largest clones hold about 1.1%. The sequenced sample consisted of sorted CD4+, CD8+, or CD8+CD57+ T cells (not recorded which) from PBMCs. The receptor source for this set is a human donor in good health. Both conserved end residues are part of each CDR3. D genes are given only for firm matches. Clone sizes are given selectively: once, few, many, or a class where the clone is expanded.

v_call: TRBV3-1
cdr3_length: 15
j_call: TRBJ1-5
clone_size: few
d_call: NA
cdr3_aa: CASSQDTGANQPQHF
cdr3_nt: TGTGCCAGCAGCCAAGATACGGGGGCAAATCAGCCCCAGCATTTT

v_call: TRBV7-9
cdr3_length: 12
j_call: TRBJ2-7
clone_size: NA
d_call: NA
cdr3_aa: CASSLGIEEQYF
cdr3_nt: TGTGCCAGCAGCTTAGGGATAGAGGAGCAGTACTTC

v_call: TRBV6-6
cdr3_length: 15
j_call: TRBJ1-1
clone_size: few
d_call: TRBD1
cdr3_aa: CASRDWTGMNTEAFF
cdr3_nt: TGTGCCAGCAGGGATTGGACAGGGATGAACACTGAAGCTTTCTTT

v_call: TRBV19
cdr3_length: 14
j_call: TRBJ1-5
clone_size: many
d_call: TRBD1
cdr3_aa: CASGTVFSNQPQHF
cdr3_nt: TGTGCCAGCGGGACAGTATTTAGCAATCAGCCCCAGCATTTT

v_call: TRBV7-2
cdr3_length: 15
j_call: TRBJ1-2
clone_size: NA
d_call: NA
cdr3_aa: CASSLAYGTTYGYTF
cdr3_nt: TGTGCCAGCAGCTTAGCGTACGGGACAACTTATGGCTACACCTTC

v_call: TRBV12-5
cdr3_length: 14
j_call: TRBJ1-3
clone_size: many
d_call: NA
cdr3_aa: CASGRATSGNTIYF
cdr3_nt: TGTGCTAGTGGGAGGGCGACCTCTGGAAACACCATATATTTT

v_call: TRBV10-2
cdr3_length: 13
j_call: TRBJ1-2
clone_size: NA
d_call: NA
cdr3_aa: CASSEWGDYGYTF
cdr3_nt: TGCGCCAGCAGTGAATGGGGGGACTATGGCTACACCTTC

v_call: TRBV2
cdr3_length: 16
j_call: TRBJ1-3
clone_size: many
d_call: TRBD1
cdr3_aa: CASSPGTGGSGNTIYF
cdr3_nt: TGTGCCAGCAGTCCAGGGACAGGGGGCTCTGGAAACACCATATATTTT

v_call: TRBV7-3
cdr3_length: 15
j_call: TRBJ2-5
clone_size: NA
d_call: NA
cdr3_aa: CASSLRIGSKGTQYF
cdr3_nt: TGTGCCAGCAGCTTAAGAATAGGCAGCAAAGGGACTCAGTACTTC

v_call: TRBV7-7
cdr3_length: 16
j_call: TRBJ1-1
clone_size: NA
d_call: NA
cdr3_aa: CASSLFAGPVNTEAFF
cdr3_nt: TGTGCTAGCAGCTTATTCGCGGGACCGGTGAACACTGAAGCTTTCTTT

v_call: TRBV6-1
cdr3_length: 14
j_call: TRBJ2-1
clone_size: few
d_call: TRBD2
cdr3_aa: CASVIAGISIEQFF
cdr3_nt: TGTGCCAGCGTAATAGCGGGTATCTCTATTGAGCAGTTCTTC

v_call: TRBV12-3/TRBV12-4
cdr3_length: 14
j_call: TRBJ2-3
clone_size: many
d_call: NA
cdr3_aa: CASSLRGYTDTQYF
cdr3_nt: TGTGCCAGCAGTTTGAGGGGGTACACAGATACGCAGTATTTT

v_call: TRBV24-1
cdr3_length: 16
j_call: TRBJ1-1
clone_size: few
d_call: NA
cdr3_aa: CATRAHGRITNTEAFF
cdr3_nt: TGTGCCACCAGGGCCCATGGACGGATAACGAACACTGAAGCTTTCTTT

v_call: TRBV19
cdr3_length: 13
j_call: TRBJ1-1
clone_size: NA
d_call: TRBD1
cdr3_aa: CASSIGGGQTAFF
cdr3_nt: TGTGCCAGTAGTATTGGGGGGGGACAGACGGCTTTCTTT

v_call: TRBV7-9
cdr3_length: 14
j_call: TRBJ2-7
clone_size: NA
d_call: NA
cdr3_aa: CASSLQGYVYEQYF
cdr3_nt: TGTGCCAGCAGCTTACAGGGTTATGTCTACGAGCAGTACTTC

v_call: TRBV18
cdr3_length: 14
j_call: TRBJ2-7
clone_size: NA
d_call: NA
cdr3_aa: CASSPKRTSYEQYF
cdr3_nt: TGTGCCAGCTCGCCCAAACGAACCTCCTACGAGCAGTACTTC

v_call: TRBV12-3/TRBV12-4
cdr3_length: 14
j_call: TRBJ1-2
clone_size: NA
d_call: NA
cdr3_aa: CASSLSGGAYGYTF
cdr3_nt: TGTGCCAGCAGCCTTAGCGGGGGCGCTTATGGCTACACCTTC

v_call: TRBV7-3
cdr3_length: 13
j_call: TRBJ1-1
clone_size: many
d_call: NA
cdr3_aa: CASSPTANTEAFF
cdr3_nt: TGTGCCAGCAGCCCGACAGCGAACACTGAAGCTTTCTTT

v_call: TRBV19
cdr3_length: 14
j_call: TRBJ1-1
clone_size: many
d_call: NA
cdr3_aa: CASSIKGGNTEAFF
cdr3_nt: TGTGCCAGTAGTATTAAGGGAGGGAACACTGAAGCTTTCTTT

v_call: TRBV7-2
cdr3_length: 16
j_call: TRBJ1-2
clone_size: many
d_call: TRBD1
cdr3_aa: CASSPTGGLYNYGYTF
cdr3_nt: TGTGCCAGCAGTCCGACAGGGGGCCTTTATAACTATGGCTACACCTTC

v_call: TRBV7-2
cdr3_length: 15
j_call: TRBJ2-5
clone_size: many
d_call: NA
cdr3_aa: CASSSPGPERGTQYF
cdr3_nt: TGTGCCAGCAGCTCCCCGGGACCTGAAAGGGGGACCCAGTACTTC

v_call: TRBV2
cdr3_length: 11
j_call: TRBJ1-5
clone_size: many
d_call: NA
cdr3_aa: CASSRTEGQHF
cdr3_nt: TGTGCCAGCAGTAGGACAGAGGGACAGCATTTT

v_call: TRBV10-1
cdr3_length: 14
j_call: TRBJ2-3
clone_size: few
d_call: NA
cdr3_aa: CASNNGGSTDTQYF
cdr3_nt: TGCGCCAGCAACAACGGGGGCTCAACAGATACGCAGTATTTT

v_call: TRBV24-1
cdr3_length: 17
j_call: TRBJ2-2
clone_size: NA
d_call: TRBD1
cdr3_aa: CATSESPGQGNTGELFF
cdr3_nt: TGTGCCACCAGTGAGTCGCCGGGACAGGGGAACACCGGGGAGCTGTTTTTT

v_call: TRBV29-1
cdr3_length: 13
j_call: TRBJ1-1
clone_size: NA
d_call: TRBD1
cdr3_aa: CSVSAGGTPEAFF
cdr3_nt: TGCAGCGTTAGTGCAGGGGGGACACCTGAAGCTTTCTTT

v_call: TRBV4-2
cdr3_length: 15
j_call: TRBJ2-7
clone_size: NA
d_call: TRBD2
cdr3_aa: CASSQDPGLVREQYF
cdr3_nt: TGTGCCAGCAGCCAAGATCCGGGACTAGTTCGCGAGCAGTACTTC

v_call: TRBV7-2
cdr3_length: 13
j_call: TRBJ1-2
clone_size: NA
d_call: NA
cdr3_aa: CASSAKGGYGYTF
cdr3_nt: TGTGCCAGCAGCGCAAAGGGGGGTTATGGCTACACCTTC

v_call: TRBV29-1
cdr3_length: 13
j_call: TRBJ2-7
clone_size: NA
d_call: TRBD1
cdr3_aa: CSVKTGSLYEQYF
cdr3_nt: TGCAGCGTTAAGACAGGGAGCCTCTACGAGCAGTACTTC

v_call: TRBV2
cdr3_length: 14
j_call: TRBJ2-3
clone_size: many
d_call: TRBD2
cdr3_aa: CASRLSGGAGTQYF
cdr3_nt: TGTGCCAGCAGATTAAGCGGGGGGGCGGGTACGCAGTATTTT

v_call: TRBV6-1
cdr3_length: 15
j_call: TRBJ1-4
clone_size: many
d_call: NA
cdr3_aa: CASKEGGATNEKLFF
cdr3_nt: TGTGCCAGCAAAGAGGGTGGGGCAACTAATGAAAAACTGTTTTTT

v_call: TRBV20-1
cdr3_length: 12
j_call: TRBJ2-3
clone_size: few
d_call: TRBD2
cdr3_aa: CSARTSGGTQYF
cdr3_nt: TGCAGTGCTAGGACTAGCGGGGGTACGCAGTATTTT

v_call: TRBV2
cdr3_length: 15
j_call: TRBJ2-5
clone_size: many
d_call: TRBD1
cdr3_aa: CASRPGQGSMETQYF
cdr3_nt: TGTGCCAGCAGGCCGGGACAGGGGTCTATGGAGACCCAGTACTTC

v_call: TRBV30
cdr3_length: 11
j_call: TRBJ2-1
clone_size: NA
d_call: NA
cdr3_aa: CAWGQKNEQFF
cdr3_nt: TGTGCCTGGGGACAGAAGAATGAGCAGTTCTTC

v_call: TRBV10-3
cdr3_length: 12
j_call: TRBJ2-7
clone_size: NA
d_call: NA
cdr3_aa: CAISDKSYEQYF
cdr3_nt: TGTGCCATCAGTGACAAGTCCTACGAGCAGTACTTC

v_call: TRBV19
cdr3_length: 15
j_call: TRBJ2-6
clone_size: NA
d_call: NA
cdr3_aa: CASSILASGANVLTF
cdr3_nt: TGTGCCAGTAGTATCCTAGCCTCTGGGGCCAACGTCCTGACTTTC

v_call: TRBV9
cdr3_length: 14
j_call: TRBJ1-5
clone_size: NA
d_call: NA
cdr3_aa: CASSVGQEYQPQHF
cdr3_nt: TGTGCCAGCAGCGTAGGGCAGGAGTATCAGCCCCAGCATTTT

v_call: TRBV29-1
cdr3_length: 13
j_call: TRBJ1-2
clone_size: many
d_call: NA
cdr3_aa: CSVERVKNYGYTF
cdr3_nt: TGCAGCGTTGAGCGTGTTAAAAACTATGGCTACACCTTC

v_call: TRBV20-1
cdr3_length: 14
j_call: TRBJ2-7
clone_size: many
d_call: TRBD1
cdr3_aa: CSALPGQEPYEQYF
cdr3_nt: TGCAGTGCCCTCCCGGGACAGGAACCCTACGAGCAGTACTTC

v_call: TRBV19
cdr3_length: 16
j_call: TRBJ1-2
clone_size: many
d_call: NA
cdr3_aa: CASSIPFGQPNYGYTF
cdr3_nt: TGTGCCAGTAGTATCCCATTTGGACAGCCCAACTATGGCTACACCTTC

v_call: TRBV7-6
cdr3_length: 14
j_call: TRBJ1-1
clone_size: many
d_call: NA
cdr3_aa: CASSSGGGNAEAFF
cdr3_nt: TGTGCCAGCAGCTCCGGAGGGGGAAACGCTGAAGCTTTCTTT

v_call: TRBV7-9
cdr3_length: 16
j_call: TRBJ1-3
clone_size: NA
d_call: NA
cdr3_aa: CASSLDRRSSGNTIYF
cdr3_nt: TGTGCCAGCAGCTTAGACCGCCGGAGCTCTGGAAACACCATATATTTT

v_call: TRBV10-3
cdr3_length: 13
j_call: TRBJ2-7
clone_size: NA
d_call: NA
cdr3_aa: CAISESTRGEQYF
cdr3_nt: TGTGCCATCAGTGAGTCCACTCGGGGCGAGCAGTACTTC

v_call: TRBV4-2
cdr3_length: 17
j_call: TRBJ2-2
clone_size: NA
d_call: NA
cdr3_aa: CASSLSWGAQSTGELFF
cdr3_nt: TGTGCCAGCAGCCTCTCATGGGGGGCTCAAAGCACCGGGGAGCTGTTTTTT

v_call: TRBV10-3
cdr3_length: 16
j_call: TRBJ2-7
clone_size: many
d_call: TRBD1
cdr3_aa: CAITPGVGQALGEQYF
cdr3_nt: TGTGCCATCACCCCCGGGGTTGGACAGGCCCTAGGCGAGCAGTACTTC